The text below deals with one TCR beta chain. This entry is derived from a study of blood T cell repertoires in COVID-19. V was shortened by 1 base and J by 2 bases, with 9 bases between the two germline ends. Germline V lookup: CDR1 SGHTA, CDR2 FQGNSA. There are 15 residues in the CDR3. Profiling relied on immunoSEQ multiplex PCR, and the TCRdb table lists in-frame clones only, not all of them. The sample gives some 30,000 clones, 88% of which show up once; 14% is in the top ten. The J gene is TRBJ2-1, the V gene TRBV7-2, with D tentatively TRBD1 (6 bases). Sample: peripheral blood. The clonotype originates from a human donor with active COVID-19. The donor label of this sample is uncertain. The CDR3 loop is CASSLEQGPYNEQFF. The CDR3 region has the DNA TGTGCCAGCAGCTTAGAACAGGGTCCCTACAATGAGCAGTTCTTC.